This record concerns one T cell receptor (beta chain) sequence. The antigen is not known. The CDR3 extends over 13 amino acids. Trimming shortened V by 4 bases and J by 10 bases, and 14 bases separated the two germline ends. Germline V gene sequence: CDR1 SGDLS, CDR2 YYNGEE. The record originates from a study of beta chain features in type 1 diabetes. Study-level results: Fewer junction insertions and more nucleotide deletions appeared in type 1 diabetes patients. Patients' naive, central memory and regulatory TCRB repertoires appeared more alike than those of healthy donors.

Each sorted population was over 98% pure. The study reverse transcribed the entire isolated RNA, so it sequenced expressed TCRB transcripts. Clones were read by immunoSEQ multiplex PCR, and TCRdb kept only the in-frame ones, dropping some. The sample contains 400,000 to 550,000 clones, about an eighth of which appear only once. This clonotype originated in a woman aged 18-29 years in good health. Sequencing used naive CD4+ T cells from blood. This chain connects TRBV9 to TRBJ1-4, with a weak D call TRBD1 (5 bases). The DNA of the CDR3 is TGTGCCAGCAGCCCCCAGGCAAGGGGAAAACTGTTTTTT. It codes for CASSPQARGKLFF.